The 27 T cell receptor beta chains below come from one sample, sequenced in a study of blood T cell repertoires in COVID-19. The repertoire was sequenced with immunoSEQ multiplex PCR; TCRdb's copy has only in-frame clones and lacks some. The table includes approximately 270,000 clones, 75% to 90% detected once. Sequenced input: peripheral blood. These receptors were obtained from a man aged 25 to 40 with acute or convalescent COVID-19.

This chain connects TRBV19 to TRBJ1-6; D gene uncertain. Trimming cost V 6 bases and J 9 bases, with 15 bases left between them. The CDR3 is 14 residues long. Germline CDR1 LNHDA, CDR2 SQIVND (reference sequence). This CDR3 is CASRTHSGSSPLHF. Here the CDR3 DNA reads TGTGCCAGTAGGACCCACTCGGGGAGTTCACCCCTCCACTTT. Full variable domain (missing parts from reference TRBV19 and TRBJ1-6): DGGITQSPKYLFRKEGQNVTLSCEQNLNHDAMYWYRQDPGQGLRLIYYSQIVNDFQKGDIAEGYSVSREKKESFPLTVTSAQKNPTAFYLCASRTHSGSSPLHFGNGTRLTVT.

The chain recombines TRBV6-6 with TRBJ1-4, with TRBD1 matching 11 bases. V lost 5 bases to trimming and J lost 2 bases; unmatched junction nucleotides: 4. The germline V gene has CDR1 MNHNY and CDR2 SVGAGI (reference sequence). The CDR3 has 16 amino acids. CDR3 DNA: TGTGCCAGCAGTACTCGGACAGGGGGCACTAATGAAAAACTGTTTTTT. Its protein product is CASSTRTGGTNEKLFF.

This chain connects TRBV5-4 to TRBJ1-3, with D uncertain. Trimming took 4 bases from V and 2 from J, leaving 4 bases between them. Per germline, CDR1 SGHNT and CDR2 YYREEE (reference sequence). The CDR3 extends over 12 amino acids. CDR3 in DNA: TGTGCCAGCAGCAGCCCTGGAAACACCATATATTTT. Its translation: CASSSPGNTIYF. The full variable domain, completed using reference TRBV5-4 and TRBJ1-3, is ETGVTQSPTHLIKTRGQQVTLRCSSQSGHNTVSWYQQALGQGPQFIFQYYREEENGRGNFPPRFSGLQFPNYSSELNVNALELDDSALYLCASSSPGNTIYFGEGSWLTVV.

The chain links TRBV13 to TRBJ2-1; the D gene is possibly TRBD1 (5 bases). The V and J ends lost 2 bases and 4 bases respectively, with 9 bases between them. CDR1 and CDR2 from the germline V gene are PRHDT and FYEKMQ (reference sequence). This CDR3 has 14 residues. CDR3 in amino acids: CASSLKTEYNEQFF. As DNA, the CDR3 is TGTGCCAGCAGCTTAAAGACAGAATACAATGAGCAGTTCTTC.

The chain combines TRBV7-9 with TRBJ2-2, with 7 bases fitting TRBD2. The CDR3 has 18 amino acids. Germline CDR1 is SEHNR and CDR2 is FQNEAQ (reference sequence). V lost 1 base to trimming and J lost 4 bases; unmatched junction nucleotides: 12. The CDR3 loop reads CASSLEKPLTSSTGELFF. The DNA of the CDR3 is TGTGCCAGCAGCTTAGAAAAACCCCTGACTAGCTCCACCGGGGAGCTGTTTTTT.

The chain recombines TRBV28 with TRBJ1-1; TRBD1 matches 7 bases. The CDR3 runs to 15 residues. Per the germline V gene, CDR1 is MDHEN and CDR2 is SYDVKM. Trimming took 7 bases from V and 4 from J; bases not matched to a gene: 12. The CDR3 here is CASTYPGTAGTEAFF. The CDR3 nucleotides are TGTGCCAGCACCTACCCAGGGACAGCCGGCACTGAAGCTTTCTTT.

The chain carries TRBV5-1 and TRBJ2-5; 10 nucleotides match TRBD2. The germline gives CDR1 SGHRS, CDR2 YFSETQ. Germline trimming cut 2 bases from V and 3 bases from J; bases unmatched to any gene: 4. The CDR3 covers 15 residues. This CDR3 is CASSLAGGSEETQYF. For the CDR3, the DNA is TGCGCCAGCAGCTTAGCGGGAGGGTCCGAAGAGACCCAGTACTTC. Using reference TRBV5-1 and TRBJ2-5 for the parts outside the CDR3, the full variable domain is KAGVTQTPRYLIKTRGQQVTLSCSPISGHRSVSWYQQTPGQGLQFLFEYFSETQRNKGNFPGRFSGRQFSNSRSEMNVSTLELGDSALYLCASSLAGGSEETQYFGPGTRLLVL.

Of note for this clone: Other DNA sequences in this sample translate to the same CDR3. This rearrangement joins TRBV3-1 (or the pseudogene TRBV3-2) to TRBJ2-3; 10 nucleotides align to TRBD2. Germline V CDR1 and CDR2: LGHDT, YNNKEL (reference sequence). The CDR3 is made up of 15 amino acids. V shed 4 bases, J shed 0 bases, and the junction held 1 base outside the gene matches. The CDR3 loop is CASSPTSGSTDTQYF. As DNA, the CDR3 is TGTGCCAGCAGCCCGACTAGCGGGAGCACAGATACGCAGTATTTT.

The V and J genes are TRBV19 and TRBJ2-1; possible D gene TRBD1, 6 bases. The germline V gene has CDR1 LNHDA and CDR2 SQIVND (reference sequence). The CDR3 consists of 12 residues. Trimming left V 6 bases short and J 5 bases short, with 8 bases between. The CDR3 region is CASRRTDNEQFF. The CDR3 region has the DNA TGTGCCAGTAGAAGGACAGACAATGAGCAGTTCTTC.

This chain links TRBV7-9 with TRBJ1-4; no reliable D call. The CDR3 is made up of 16 amino acids. V lost 5 bases and J lost 0, with 13 bases in between. Germline V CDR1 and CDR2: SEHNR, FQNEAQ (reference sequence). CDR3 protein: CASSPGRGTTNEKLFF. CDR3 nucleotides: TGTGCCAGCAGCCCCGGCAGAGGGACAACTAATGAAAAACTGTTTTTT.

This rearrangement joins TRBV28 to TRBJ2-3; 7 nucleotides match TRBD1. Germline-derived CDR1 and CDR2 are MDHEN and SYDVKM. The CDR3 is 14 amino acids. CDR3 sequence reads: CAPQGESDTDTQYF. As DNA, the CDR3 is TGTGCACCTCAGGGGGAGAGCGACACAGATACGCAGTATTTT.

Notes on this clone: This specimen includes other DNA sequences encoding the same CDR3. The rearrangement joins TRBV18 to TRBJ1-5; tentatively, D is TRBD1 (6 bases). Deletions cut 6 bases from V and 4 bases from J, with 10 bases between. From germline, CDR1 is KGHSH and CDR2 LQKENI. The CDR3 is 13 residues long. This chain's CDR3 is CASSPDRNQPQHF. The DNA for the CDR3 is TGTGCCAGCTCGCCCGACAGGAATCAGCCCCAGCATTTT.

The rearrangement links TRBV19 to TRBJ1-1; D is undetermined. CDR1 is LNHDA, CDR2 SQIVND, per germline (reference sequence). This CDR3 has 16 amino acids. Trimming cost V 5 bases and J 10 bases, with 26 bases left between them. The CDR3 protein is CASSVSGGIPVGLAFF. The CDR3 nucleotides read TGTGCCAGTAGTGTTTCGGGCGGGATCCCTGTAGGGTTAGCTTTCTTT.

The chain employs TRBV5-8 and TRBJ2-1; TRBD1 matches at 9 bases. J gave up 9 bases and V 0 bases, and 16 bases lay outside the gene matches. From germline, CDR1 is SGHTS and CDR2 YDEGEE. This CDR3 contains 18 residues. The CDR3 nucleotides are TGTGCCAGCAGCTTGGGAATGAGGATTGGGACAGGGAGTAGTGAGCAGTTCTTC. Its protein is CASSLGMRIGTGSSEQFF.

This clone is a singleton in its sample. V gene TRBV29-1 combines with J gene TRBJ2-1; 11 nucleotides agree with TRBD2. The V gene's germline CDR1 is SQVTM and CDR2 ANQGSEA. The V gene end was trimmed by 5 bases and the J gene end by 6 bases; junction bases not matched to a gene: 6. The CDR3 consists of 14 residues. CDR3 in amino acids: CSVITSGGINEQFF. The CDR3 DNA reads as TGCAGCGTTATAACTAGCGGGGGAATCAATGAGCAGTTCTTC.

There are a few counts of this clone. V is TRBV6-5 and J is TRBJ2-1; 8 bases are a match to TRBD2. After removal of 6 bases from V and 8 bases from J, the junction contained 9 bases not matched to a gene. The CDR3 totals 14 residues. The germline CDR1 and CDR2 sequences are MNHEY and SVGAGI. CDR3 in amino acids: CASRSGSLSDEQFF. CDR3 nucleotides: TGTGCCAGCAGGAGCGGGAGTTTGTCAGATGAGCAGTTCTTC.

V gene TRBV2 combines with J gene TRBJ2-7; TRBD2 aligns across 12 bases. Trimming at V came to 7 bases and at J to 4 bases, leaving 11 bases not matched to a gene. The germline V gene encodes CDR1 SNHLY and CDR2 FYNNEI. The CDR3 consists of 16 residues. In DNA, the CDR3 is TGTGCCAGCACCCTGGGGCTAGCGGGGGGGCGGTACGAGCAGTACTTC. It specifies CASTLGLAGGRYEQYF.

The chain uses TRBV19 and TRBJ1-2; 8 nucleotides agree with TRBD1. V lost 3 bases, J lost 4 bases, and 4 bases stayed unmatched. The CDR3 covers 14 residues. The germline gives CDR1 LNHDA, CDR2 SQIVND (reference sequence). The CDR3 loop reads CASSISGQGYGYTF. CDR3 DNA: TGTGCCAGTAGTATTTCTGGACAGGGCTATGGCTACACCTTC. Using reference TRBV19 and TRBJ1-2 for the parts outside the CDR3, the full variable domain is DGGITQSPKYLFRKEGQNVTLSCEQNLNHDAMYWYRQDPGQGLRLIYYSQIVNDFQKGDIAEGYSVSREKKESFPLTVTSAQKNPTAFYLCASSISGQGYGYTFGSGTRLTVV.

This clone was observed many times. The V and J genes are TRBV13 and TRBJ1-2, with 10 positions matching TRBD1. V gave up 4 bases and J gave up 7 bases; unmatched junction bases: 6. Germline V gene lookup returns CDR1 PRHDT and CDR2 FYEKMQ (reference sequence). The CDR3 loop spans 14 amino acids. The DNA of the CDR3 is TGTGCCAGCAGCTACGACAGGGGGCGAGCTGGCTACACCTTC. Amino acids: CASSYDRGRAGYTF.

The gene calls are TRBV2 and TRBJ1-5, with 7 bases matching TRBD1. This CDR3 spans 14 amino acids. Per germline, CDR1 SNHLY and CDR2 FYNNEI. V was clipped by 6 bases and J by 5 bases; unmatched bases: 7. The CDR3 DNA is TGTGCCAGCAGACTACAGGGGCGCCATCAGCCCCAGCATTTT. The encoded protein is CASRLQGRHQPQHF.

This chain uses TRBV3-1 (or the pseudogene TRBV3-2) with TRBJ2-5; the D gene is possibly TRBD2 (5 bases). Germline V CDR1 and CDR2: LGHDT, YNNKEL (reference sequence). The CDR3 covers 15 residues. With 4 bases removed from V and 3 bases from J, the gap between germline ends came to 15 bases. The CDR3 region has the DNA TGTGCCAGCAGCCGGACCGAGACTACCAAAGAGACCCAGTACTTC. As protein: CASSRTETTKETQYF.

The chain combines TRBV7-3 with TRBJ1-5; D not certain. CDR3 length: 13 residues. V lost 6 bases and J lost 5, with 11 bases in between. Germline V gene lookup returns CDR1 SGHTA and CDR2 FQGTGA. DNA of the CDR3: TGTGCCAGCAGAATTCGGACTGATCAGCCCCAGCATTTT. This sequence encodes CASRIRTDQPQHF.

The chain has TRBV7-9 and TRBJ2-3; D perhaps matches TRBD2 (6 bases). With 8 bases removed from V and 2 bases from J, the gap between germline ends came to 11 bases. The germline CDR1 and CDR2 sequences are SEHNR and FQNEAQ (reference sequence). This CDR3 spans 13 amino acids. This CDR3 is CASVAGSTDTQYF. For the CDR3, the DNA is TGTGCCAGCGTGGCGGGATCCACAGATACGCAGTATTTT.

In its sample, this clone was seen once. The rearrangement links TRBV6-5 to TRBJ1-6, with no clear D. The CDR3 runs 14 residues. Germline-derived CDR1 and CDR2 are MNHEY and SVGAGI. V was clipped by 2 bases and J by 7 bases, with 9 bases between them. For the CDR3, the DNA is TGTGCCAGCAGTTACGTGGGCCTGAATTCACCCCTCCACTTT. Translated: CASSYVGLNSPLHF.

The chain recombines TRBV27 with TRBJ1-6; TRBD1 agrees at 9 bases. Per the germline V gene, CDR1 is MNHEY and CDR2 is SMNVEV (reference sequence). The CDR3 totals 15 residues. V was clipped by 6 bases and J by 6 bases; unmatched bases: 6. CDR3 protein: CASRPQGASNSPLHF. CDR3 DNA sequence: TGTGCCAGCAGACCACAGGGGGCGAGTAATTCACCCCTCCACTTT.

Only a few counts were recorded for this clone. The chain has TRBV7-3 and TRBJ2-3; D gene uncertain. Germline CDR1 and CDR2: SGHTA and FQGTGA. CDR3 length: 14 residues. V lost 2 bases and J lost 4, with 10 bases in between. The CDR3 nucleotides are TGTGCCAGCAGCTTATCTAACGGAGCAGATACGCAGTATTTT. This encodes CASSLSNGADTQYF.

The rearrangement uses TRBV9 and TRBJ1-6, with a tentative D call TRBD1 (5 bases). CDR3 length: 15 residues. Trimming removed 0 bases from V and 14 bases from J, with 18 bases in between. Germline values: CDR1 SGDLS, CDR2 YYNGEE. The CDR3 loop is CASSVGGGDVAALHF. For the CDR3, the DNA is TGTGCCAGCAGCGTAGGCGGGGGGGATGTGGCGGCCCTCCACTTT.